These 23 T cell receptor beta chains were sequenced from one sample in a study of cytotoxic CD8 clonotypes in ibrutinib-treated CLL. Here immunoSEQ multiplex PCR was the method, and the copy in TCRdb shows in-frame clones only, minus some. The sample lists 150,000 to 200,000 clones; 70% to 90% were seen once. The sample here was PBMCs, taken at disease progression, from a patient treated with ibrutinib. The receptors shown here come from a human donor with chronic lymphocytic leukemia.

The genes are TRBV28 and TRBJ1-3, with 7 positions matching TRBD1. V was clipped by 6 bases and J by 0 bases; unmatched bases: 5. CDR1 and CDR2 from the germline V gene are MDHEN and SYDVKM. The CDR3 runs to 15 residues. The chain's CDR3 is CASSPTGYSGNTIYF. DNA of the CDR3: TGTGCCAGCAGCCCGACAGGGTACTCTGGAAACACCATATATTTT.

The genes are TRBV4-2 and TRBJ2-1, with 11 bases lining up with TRBD2. There are 19 residues in the CDR3. Germline V gene lookup returns CDR1 LGHNA and CDR2 YNFKEQ. The trim removed 2 bases at V and 0 bases at J, leaving 9 bases unmatched. The CDR3 reads CASSQTGLAAPSSYNEQFF. CDR3 coding DNA: TGTGCCAGCAGCCAAACGGGACTAGCGGCGCCAAGCTCCTACAATGAGCAGTTCTTC.

The V call is TRBV7-2, the J call TRBJ2-5; 8 positions match TRBD1. This CDR3 is built from 16 residues. CDR1 is SGHTA and CDR2 is FQGNSA in the germline V gene. V lost 5 bases, J lost 5 bases, and 13 bases stayed unmatched. DNA for the CDR3: TGTGCCAGCAGCCCGGGACAGGTTCGAACGGGGGAGACCCAGTACTTC. Its protein is CASSPGQVRTGETQYF.

The chain uses TRBV19 and TRBJ2-7, with 12 positions matching TRBD2. Germline V CDR1 and CDR2: LNHDA, SQIVND (reference sequence). The CDR3 has 15 amino acids. With V trimmed by 4 bases and J by 7 bases, 8 bases remained unmatched. The CDR3 DNA sequence: TGTGCCAGTAGTACTAGCGGGAGGGCCGTACGGGAGCAGTACTTC. It is translated as CASSTSGRAVREQYF.

The rearrangement links TRBV14 to TRBJ1-2; perhaps TRBD1 as D (6 bases). The V gene's germline CDR1 is SGHDN and CDR2 FVKESK. There are 16 residues in the CDR3. V lost 0 bases, J lost 1 base, and 12 bases lay in between. This CDR3 reads CASSQDRRGHNYGYTF. The DNA of the CDR3 is TGTGCCAGCAGCCAAGACCGCAGGGGCCATAACTATGGCTACACCTTC.

The chain employs TRBV10-2 and TRBJ1-1; D gene unclear. CDR3 size: 15 residues. Germline V gives CDR1 WSHSY, CDR2 SAAADI. V was clipped by 4 bases and J by 5 bases, with 17 bases between them. The DNA for the CDR3 is TGCGCCAGCAGTGCCGCGGGCGCCCTACGAACTGAAGCTTTCTTT. It specifies CASSAAGALRTEAFF.

This clone was counted once. This sequence joins TRBV30 and TRBJ1-4, with TRBD1 identical over 10 bases. Per germline, CDR1 GTSNPN and CDR2 SVGIG (reference sequence). Trimming cost V 3 bases and J 7 bases; bases outside gene matches: 17. The CDR3 consists of 18 residues. The CDR3 here is CAWRGRWDRGLGIEKLFF. CDR3 coding DNA: TGTGCCTGGAGGGGCCGATGGGACAGGGGTTTGGGGATTGAAAAACTGTTTTTT.

The rearrangement joins TRBV5-1 to TRBJ2-3; no definite D call. Germline V gives CDR1 SGHRS, CDR2 YFSETQ. Trimming removed 0 bases from V and 2 bases from J, with 19 bases in between. There are 18 residues in the CDR3. CDR3 in amino acids: CASSLESPVPVSTDTQYF. Written as DNA, the CDR3 is TGCGCCAGCAGCTTGGAGTCCCCAGTCCCCGTCTCCACAGATACGCAGTATTTT. The entire variable domain, with the rest obtained from reference TRBV5-1 and TRBJ2-3, is as follows: KAGVTQTPRYLIKTRGQQVTLSCSPISGHRSVSWYQQTPGQGLQFLFEYFSETQRNKGNFPGRFSGRQFSNSRSEMNVSTLELGDSALYLCASSLESPVPVSTDTQYFGPGTRLTVL.

The rearrangement links TRBV11-2 to TRBJ2-1, with a tentative D call TRBD1 (5 bases). The CDR3 covers 13 residues. The V end lost 3 bases, the J end lost 6 bases, and 9 bases lay between the germline ends. Germline V lookup: CDR1 SGHAT, CDR2 FQNNGV. This CDR3 is CASSFGRANEQFF. The CDR3 DNA is TGTGCCAGCAGCTTCGGCAGGGCCAATGAGCAGTTCTTC.

This clone was detected a few times. V usage is TRBV10-3 and J usage is TRBJ2-5; the D gene is possibly TRBD1 (5 bases). Germline V gives CDR1 ENHRY, CDR2 SYGVKD. V lost 6 bases and J lost 7, with 24 bases in between. The CDR3 covers 16 residues. The CDR3 DNA reads TGTGCCATCAGCCGAGGACACTCCGACATGCAGGGGACCCAGTACTTC. Translating gives CAISRGHSDMQGTQYF.

This chain links TRBV2 with TRBJ2-7; 9 bases agree with TRBD1. The CDR3 totals 15 residues. Germline assignment: CDR1 SNHLY and CDR2 FYNNEI. The V segment lost 6 bases and the J segment 0 bases; nucleotides outside the gene matches: 6. CDR3 coding DNA: TGTGCCAGCAGGGAGGGACAGGGCTTCTCCTACGAGCAGTACTTC. Its translation is CASREGQGFSYEQYF.

In the case of this clone: The conserved phenylalanine or tryptophan is not found at the CDR3 terminus, so this likely reflects a read error. The DNA is left out, because the CDR3 cannot be placed on it with certainty; the CDR3 is given as TCRdb lists it. This sequence joins TRBV7-6 and TRBJ1-2; TRBD1 was called by the table and not checked on the DNA. The CDR3 sequence runs 14 residues, both termini included. Per germline, CDR1 SGHVS and CDR2 FNYEAQ. The CDR3 sequence is CASSLGGTGGVLFV.

This chain connects TRBV19 to TRBJ2-7; D may be TRBD1 or TRBD2 (6 bases each). Germline V lookup: CDR1 LNHDA, CDR2 SQIVND (reference sequence). V lost 10 bases and J lost 3, with 19 bases in between. The CDR3 runs 14 residues. The CDR3 protein is CATSYGGRGYEQYF. The CDR3 bases are TGTGCCACCTCGTACGGGGGCAGAGGCTACGAGCAGTACTTC.

The chain links TRBV2 to TRBJ2-7, with TRBD1 identical over 9 bases. Per germline, CDR1 SNHLY and CDR2 FYNNEI. V was pared by 6 bases and J by 9 bases, with 12 bases of the junction left unmatched. There are 14 residues in the CDR3. The CDR3 protein is CASSRRDREGVQYF. The DNA of the CDR3 is TGTGCCAGCAGCAGACGGGACAGGGAAGGTGTGCAGTACTTC.

The chain is built from TRBV27 and TRBJ1-2; D gene unclear. CDR1 and CDR2 (germline): MNHEY, SMNVEV (reference sequence). Between the trimmed V and J ends, which lost 2 bases and 0 bases, there was a span of 10 bases. This CDR3 comprises 15 residues. Written as DNA, the CDR3 is TGTGCCAGCAGTTTAACCAAAGCCTCTAACTATGGCTACACCTTC. Translated, it gives CASSLTKASNYGYTF.

A few counts support this clone. The CDR3, as DNA: TGCGCCAGCAGCTTGCTTTTGGCGCGGGGGAACACTGAAGCTTTCTTT. It encodes CASSLLLARGNTEAFF. The chain joins TRBV5-1 to TRBJ1-1; D unclear. V was cut by 1 base and J by 1 base, with 14 bases left in between. This CDR3 has 16 residues. Looked up from germline, CDR1 is SGHRS and CDR2 is YFSETQ.

V usage is TRBV13 and J usage is TRBJ2-5, with TRBD1 identical over 7 bases. J was trimmed by 3 bases and V by 3 bases; bases with no gene match: 1. CDR1 and CDR2 (germline): PRHDT, FYEKMQ (reference sequence). There are 13 residues in the CDR3. Written as DNA, the CDR3 is TGTGCCAGCAGCTTCGGACAGGAAGAGACCCAGTACTTC. Encoded protein: CASSFGQEETQYF.

V is TRBV20-1 and J is TRBJ2-5; no clear D. The CDR3 extends over 11 amino acids. Germline V lookup: CDR1 DFQATT, CDR2 SNEGSKA (reference sequence). The V end lost 3 bases, the J end lost 5 bases, and 7 bases lay between the germline ends. Here the CDR3 reads CSARGGETQYF. DNA for the CDR3: TGCAGTGCTAGGGGTGGGGAGACCCAGTACTTC.

This chain joins TRBV28 and TRBJ2-7; D gene unclear. The germline V gene has CDR1 MDHEN and CDR2 SYDVKM. The V end was cut by 6 bases, the J end by 4 bases, with 10 bases between. There are 12 residues in the CDR3. CDR3 protein: CASSSVPYEQYF. The CDR3 DNA reads TGTGCCAGCAGCAGTGTTCCATACGAGCAGTACTTC.

The table lists this clone with a count of one. The chain uses TRBV19 and TRBJ1-2; maybe TRBD1 (5 bases). This CDR3 has 14 amino acids. Trimming stripped 6 bases from V and 3 bases from J, with 14 bases between. Per germline, CDR1 LNHDA and CDR2 SQIVND (reference sequence). For the CDR3, the DNA is TGTGCCAGTAGCACAGGAGTTAGTGACTATGGCTACACCTTC. As protein: CASSTGVSDYGYTF.

The CDR3 DNA is TGTGCCAGCAGCTTAGTTGTCAGCGAAATCGCAAACACCATATATTTT. Amino acids: CASSLVVSEIANTIYF. The V gene is TRBV11-2, the J gene TRBJ1-3; D is uncertain. Germline CDR1 is SGHAT and CDR2 is FQNNGV. The length of the CDR3 is 16 residues. The V and J ends lost 1 base and 6 bases respectively, with 16 bases between them.

This chain joins TRBV7-2 and TRBJ1-1; D remains unclear. V was shortened by 5 bases and J by 1 base, with 11 bases between the two germline ends. This CDR3 is built from 14 residues. Germline-derived CDR1 and CDR2 are SGHTA and FQGNSA. The CDR3 DNA reads TGTGCCAGCAGCCTTGGGCGTGGGAACACTGAAGCTTTCTTT. The encoded protein is CASSLGRGNTEAFF.

The chain carries TRBV7-6 and TRBJ1-2; 9 bases line up with TRBD1. The germline V gene encodes CDR1 SGHVS and CDR2 FNYEAQ. There are 19 residues in the CDR3. V shed 5 bases, J shed 5 bases, and the junction held 21 bases outside the gene matches. CDR3 residues: CASSPIKTGTGPIWYGYTF. The CDR3 coding sequence is TGTGCCAGCAGCCCAATAAAAACCGGGACAGGGCCGATATGGTATGGCTACACCTTC.